This is a list of T cell receptor beta chains from one sample in a study of blood T cell repertoires in COVID-19. Clones were sequenced by immunoSEQ multiplex PCR, and TCRdb holds only the in-frame ones, with some missing. The data hold about 260,000 clones, with 90% observed a single time. The sample consisted of PBMCs or T cells enriched from blood (not recorded which). All receptors derive from a man aged 50 to 60 who had been exposed to COVID-19. CDR3s include the opening cysteine and the closing phenylalanine or tryptophan. Each record gives: clone size, V gene, D gene, J gene, CDR3 DNA, CDR3 protein. D genes are given only for firm matches. Rows give clone size only sometimes, using once, few, many, or a class for an expanded clone.

>.|TRBV3-1/TRBV3-2|.|TRBJ2-2
TGTGCCAGCAGCCAAGGAGGCACCGGGGAGCTGTTTTTT
CASSQGGTGELFF
>.|TRBV4-1|TRBD1|TRBJ1-2
TGCGCCAGCAGCCAAGAGAAGGGACAGGGGGTTAACTATGGCTACACCTTC
CASSQEKGQGVNYGYTF
>.|TRBV15|TRBD1|TRBJ2-1
TGTGCCACCAGCAGATCCCACCCGGGGACAGGGGCGAACAATGAGCAGTTCTTC
CATSRSHPGTGANNEQFF
>few|TRBV5-6|TRBD1|TRBJ1-6
TGTGCCAGCAGCCTTTCGGACAGGATATCACCCCTCCACTTT
CASSLSDRISPLHF
>.|TRBV29-1|.|TRBJ1-1
TGCAGCGTTCTCCATAGGGCAGGGACTGAAGCTTTCTTT
CSVLHRAGTEAFF
>.|TRBV5-1|TRBD2|TRBJ2-2
TGCGCCAGCAGCTGGATAGCGGGAGGTTCCGGGGAGCTGTTTTTT
CASSWIAGGSGELFF
>.|TRBV18|TRBD1|TRBJ1-4
TGTGCCAGCTCACCACAGGGGGCGGCTAATGAAAAACTGTTTTTT
CASSPQGAANEKLFF
>.|TRBV28|.|TRBJ2-1
TGTGCCAGCTCGTTTAGCCCTACCTCCTACAATGAGCAGTTCTTC
CASSFSPTSYNEQFF
>once|TRBV7-9|.|TRBJ1-2
TGTGCCAGCAGCTACAAGATCTCGACAGCCTATGGCTACACCTTC
CASSYKISTAYGYTF
>.|TRBV7-3|.|TRBJ1-1
TGTGCCAGCAGCTTAATGAGGGTAAATGGTGAAGCTTTCTTT
CASSLMRVNGEAFF
>few|TRBV4-1|.|TRBJ1-5
TGCGCCAGCAGCCAAGTTCCACGACTCCAGCCCCAGCATTTT
CASSQVPRLQPQHF
>once|TRBV28|.|TRBJ1-1
TGTGCCAGCAGTTTCCGACCCGGGAGAGGGAACACTGAAGCTTTCTTT
CASSFRPGRGNTEAFF
>few|TRBV18|.|TRBJ1-3
TGTGCCAGCTCACCAGCGCCCTCCTCTGGAAACACCATATATTTT
CASSPAPSSGNTIYF
>.|TRBV6-5|.|TRBJ2-1
TGTGCCAGCAGTTATGGCACATACAATGAGCAGTTCTTC
CASSYGTYNEQFF
>.|TRBV5-4|.|TRBJ1-3
TGTGCCAGCAGCTTGGCCGGGTCTGGAAACACCATATATTTT
CASSLAGSGNTIYF
>.|TRBV6-5|.|TRBJ2-5
TGTGCCAGCAGTTACTCGAGAGAGACCCAGTACTTC
CASSYSRETQYF
>.|TRBV7-3|TRBD2|TRBJ2-3
TGTGCCAGCAGCTCAGGGACTAGCGGGGGGGCAGGTACGCAGTATTTT
CASSSGTSGGAGTQYF
>.|TRBV28|.|TRBJ1-2
TGTGCCAGTGGGGGACAAGGAGCAATTAGCTACACCTTC
CASGGQGAISYTF
>.|TRBV10-3|TRBD1|TRBJ1-5
TGTGCCACTGGACAGGGAGGGCAGCCCCAGCATTTT
CATGQGGQPQHF
>.|TRBV7-9|.|TRBJ1-2
TGTGCCAGCAGCAATACCTCCTGTGGGAGTCGATGTGGCTACACCTTC
CASSNTSCGSRCGYTF
>.|TRBV18|TRBD1|TRBJ2-1
TGTGCCAGCTCACCAGGGAGACAGGGGTTTAGCGAGCAGTTCTTC
CASSPGRQGFSEQFF
>.|TRBV2|TRBD1|TRBJ2-7
TGTGCCAGCAGTGGGACAGGGATCTACGAGCAGTACTTC
CASSGTGIYEQYF
>.|TRBV7-9|.|TRBJ1-1
TGTGCCAGCAGCTTACACGGGACTGTGGCTATGAACACTGAAGCTTTCTTT
CASSLHGTVAMNTEAFF
>.|TRBV4-1|TRBD1|TRBJ1-1
TGCGCCAGCAGCCAAGGTCGACAGGGTGGGTACACTGAAGCTTTCTTT
CASSQGRQGGYTEAFF
>.|TRBV28|TRBD1|TRBJ1-3
TGTGCCAGCAGTTCGCCGGGACAGGGAAACACCATATATTTT
CASSSPGQGNTIYF
>.|TRBV20-1|.|TRBJ2-4
TGCAGTGCTAGTGAGCTCGCAGGGTTTTTGCAGGCCAAAAACATTCAGTACTTC
CSASELAGFLQAKNIQYF
>.|TRBV27|.|TRBJ2-1
TGTGCCAGCAGTTTTGGAGAGGATGAGCAGTTCTTC
CASSFGEDEQFF
>.|TRBV10-3|TRBD1|TRBJ1-6
TGTGCCATCAGTGAGAATCCGGGACAGGGGTATAATTCACCCCTCCACTTT
CAISENPGQGYNSPLHF
>.|TRBV18|TRBD1|TRBJ1-5
TGTGCCAGCTCACGACAGGGGGGGAGCAATCAGCCCCAGCATTTT
CASSRQGGSNQPQHF